These T cell receptor beta chains were read from a single sample in a study of blood T cells in healthy people across ages. MiXCR, run by TCRdb on the 5' RACE reads, gives a single entry per CDR3 protein. The profile covers about 1.8 million distinct CDR3 sequences, with approximately 50% appearing a single time and over 2% taken by the ten largest. Sequencing input: blood. The source of these receptors is a woman aged 40 to 50 in good health. The CDR3 runs from the conserved cysteine through the conserved F or W. Fields, in order: J gene, clone size, V gene, D gene, CDR3 length, CDR3 protein, CDR3 DNA. A D gene is named only where the DNA matches it firmly. Clone sizes are given selectively: once, few, many, or a class where the clone is expanded.

>TRBJ1-5|.|TRBV7-2|.|14
CASSSSPSNQPQHF
TGTGCCAGCAGCTCCTCCCCTAGCAATCAGCCCCAGCATTTT
>TRBJ2-7|.|TRBV7-2|.|15
CASRDMIPGPYEQYF
TGTGCCAGCAGAGACATGATCCCTGGACCCTACGAGCAGTACTTC
>TRBJ2-1|.|TRBV2|.|15
CAITLPGHFSREQFF
TGTGCCATTACACTCCCGGGACACTTTAGTCGGGAGCAGTTCTTC
>TRBJ1-1|.|TRBV5-1|TRBD1|13
CASETGEGTEAFF
TGCGCCAGCGAAACAGGGGAGGGAACTGAAGCTTTCTTT
>TRBJ2-3|few|TRBV12-3/TRBV12-4|.|12
CASSFTESTQYF
TGTGCCAGCAGTTTTACGGAGTCCACGCAGTATTTT
>TRBJ2-1|.|TRBV4-3|.|15
CASSQGGGMGNEQFF
TGCGCCAGCAGCCAAGGAGGGGGAATGGGCAATGAGCAGTTCTTC
>TRBJ2-1|.|TRBV21-1|.|19
CASSNRLGTAPTTYNEQFF
TGTGCCAGCAGCAATCGCTTGGGGACAGCCCCCACTACTTACAATGAGCAGTTCTTC
>TRBJ1-5|.|TRBV2|.|13
CASSPEIHKPQHF
TGTGCCAGCAGCCCCGAAATCCACAAGCCCCAGCATTTT
>TRBJ2-6|.|TRBV4-2|.|17
CASSHHGQSSGANVLTF
TGTGCCAGCAGCCACCATGGACAGAGCTCTGGGGCCAACGTCCTGACTTTC
>TRBJ2-3|.|TRBV2|.|14
CASKWAQYTDTQYF
TGTGCCAGCAAATGGGCACAGTATACAGATACGCAGTATTTT
>TRBJ1-5|.|TRBV4-1|.|16
CASSQVLSAGNQPQHF
TGCGCCAGCAGCCAAGTACTTTCCGCCGGGAATCAGCCCCAGCATTTT
>TRBJ2-5|.|TRBV7-8|TRBD1|15
CASSLVRTGTETQYF
TGTGCCAGCAGCTTAGTGAGGACAGGGACGGAGACCCAGTACTTC
>TRBJ2-1|.|TRBV18|.|13
CASFTGRGNEQFF
TGTGCCAGCTTCACTGGCAGGGGCAATGAGCAGTTCTTC
>TRBJ2-7|few|TRBV7-6|TRBD2|15
CASSLRAGGLFEQYF
TGTGCCAGCAGCCTAAGGGCGGGGGGGCTCTTCGAGCAGTACTTC
>TRBJ2-3|.|TRBV5-1|.|17
CASSPSVIADRTDTQYF
TGCGCCAGCAGTCCATCAGTAATAGCGGATCGCACAGATACGCAGTATTTT
>TRBJ2-1|few|TRBV7-2|TRBD1|14
CASSFDRGMNEQFF
TGTGCCAGCAGCTTTGACAGGGGGATGAATGAGCAGTTCTTC
>TRBJ2-1|.|TRBV5-1|TRBD2|17
CASSLEPTSGGYNEQFF
TGCGCCAGCAGCTTGGAACCGACTAGCGGGGGATACAATGAGCAGTTCTTC
>TRBJ2-5|.|TRBV20-1|.|12
CSASSGPNEQYF
TGCAGTGCTAGCTCGGGGCCCAATGAGCAGTACTTC
>TRBJ2-1|few|TRBV5-1|TRBD2|15
CASSLTGLGANEQFF
TGCGCCAGCAGCTTGACCGGACTAGGAGCCAATGAGCAGTTCTTC
>TRBJ2-6|.|TRBV4-2|.|17
CASSPGFQGSGADVLTF
TGTGCCAGCAGTCCGGGCTTCCAAGGCTCTGGGGCCGACGTCCTGACTTTC
>TRBJ2-1|.|TRBV24-1|.|13
CATSGSHHNEQFF
TGTGCCACCAGTGGAAGCCACCACAATGAGCAGTTCTTC
>TRBJ2-3|once|TRBV28|.|15
CASSFPDSLTDTQYF
TGTGCCAGCAGTTTTCCGGACAGCCTCACAGATACGCAGTATTTT
>TRBJ2-5|.|TRBV28|TRBD2|16
CASSPGLAGGVETQYF
TGTGCCAGCAGTCCAGGACTAGCGGGGGGGGTAGAGACCCAGTACTTC
>TRBJ2-1|.|TRBV7-3|TRBD2|16
CASSLSSSGGANEQFF
TGTGCCAGCAGCTTAAGCTCTAGCGGGGGGGCCAATGAGCAGTTCTTC
>TRBJ1-2|.|TRBV5-6|.|15
CASSLSSGANYGYTF
TGTGCCAGCAGCTTGTCATCCGGAGCTAACTATGGCTACACCTTC
>TRBJ2-2|.|TRBV15|.|13
CATSEYIDGELFF
TGTGCCACCAGCGAATACATCGACGGGGAGCTGTTTTTT
>TRBJ2-1|.|TRBV6-2/TRBV6-3|TRBD2|14
CASMVRTRGNEQFF
TGTGCCAGCATGGTCAGGACTAGAGGCAATGAGCAGTTCTTC
>TRBJ2-4|.|TRBV18|.|13
CASSPQLENIQYF
TGTGCCAGCTCACCACAGTTAGAAAACATTCAGTACTTC
>TRBJ1-2|.|TRBV6-6|TRBD1|15
CASSYEGQGFHGYTF
TGTGCCAGCAGTTACGAGGGACAGGGATTTCATGGCTACACCTTC
>TRBJ1-4|.|TRBV5-1|.|15
CASSLYRGQNEKLFF
TGCGCCAGCAGCCTTTACCGGGGTCAAAATGAAAAACTGTTTTTT
>TRBJ2-3|.|TRBV29-1|TRBD1|19
CSVEDPGQHQTSSTDTQYF
TGCAGCGTTGAAGATCCGGGACAGCACCAAACTTCAAGCACAGATACGCAGTATTTT
>TRBJ2-7|.|TRBV5-1|TRBD1|14
CASRPDRGLNEQYF
TGCGCCAGCAGACCGGACAGGGGGTTGAACGAGCAGTACTTC
>TRBJ2-1|.|TRBV3-1|TRBD2|16
CASSPIGGILGNEQFF
TGTGCCAGCAGCCCCATCGGGGGGATCCTAGGCAATGAGCAGTTCTTC
>TRBJ2-7|.|TRBV11-2|.|10
CAIERGEQYF
TGTGCCATCGAAAGGGGCGAGCAGTACTTC
>TRBJ2-1|.|TRBV7-2|.|17
CASSLVKALGGYSEQFF
TGTGCCAGCAGCTTAGTAAAGGCCCTCGGGGGATACAGTGAGCAGTTCTTC
>TRBJ2-3|.|TRBV7-8|.|16
CASSPYRDTSTDTQYF
TGTGCCAGCAGCCCGTACCGGGACACCAGCACAGATACGCAGTATTTT
>TRBJ2-1|.|TRBV6-5|TRBD2|16
CASSYLLRGGHGEQFF
TGTGCCAGCAGTTACTTGCTCCGGGGGGGCCACGGTGAGCAGTTCTTC
>TRBJ2-5|.|TRBV6-5|.|13
CASSYSVRETQYF
TGTGCCAGCAGTTACTCTGTCCGGGAGACCCAGTACTTC
>TRBJ2-5|once|TRBV7-8|TRBD2|15
CASGSSGRVVETQYF
TGTGCCAGCGGATCCTCTGGGAGGGTCGTGGAGACCCAGTACTTC
>TRBJ1-5|.|TRBV19|.|15
CASSQTGLSNLPQHF
TGTGCCAGTAGTCAAACCGGGCTAAGCAATCTGCCCCAGCATTTT
>TRBJ2-3|.|TRBV7-2|TRBD2|16
CASSFPSGGVADTQYF
TGTGCCAGCAGCTTTCCTAGCGGGGGGGTGGCAGATACGCAGTATTTT
>TRBJ1-2|.|TRBV24-1|.|14
CATSDRSQRNGYTF
TGTGCCACCAGTGATAGGTCACAGAGGAATGGCTACACCTTC
>TRBJ2-6|.|TRBV6-6|.|15
CASVVRTSGANVLTF
TGTGCCAGCGTTGTACGTACTTCTGGGGCCAACGTCCTGACTTTC
>TRBJ2-3|.|TRBV7-2|.|14
CASSSYQGGDTQYF
TGTGCCAGCAGCTCCTATCAGGGGGGAGATACGCAGTATTTT
>TRBJ2-3|.|TRBV20-1|TRBD2|15
CSASRTSGETDTQYF
TGCAGTGCTAGTCGGACTAGCGGGGAAACAGATACGCAGTATTTT
>TRBJ1-1|.|TRBV7-9|.|12
CASSSQGTETFF
TGTGCCAGCAGCTCGCAGGGCACTGAAACTTTCTTT
>TRBJ1-2|.|TRBV27|.|12
CASFSPRYGYTF
TGTGCCAGCTTCTCCCCGCGCTATGGCTACACCTTC
>TRBJ2-3|.|TRBV11-2|.|15
CASSRGQSVADTQYF
TGTGCCAGCAGCAGAGGACAGAGTGTGGCAGATACGCAGTATTTT
>TRBJ2-1|.|TRBV3-1|.|12
CASSQVESGQFF
TGTGCCAGCAGCCAAGTGGAGTCAGGGCAGTTCTTC
>TRBJ1-2|.|TRBV4-1|TRBD1|15
CASSHRDRVSDGYTF
TGCGCCAGCAGCCACCGGGACAGGGTTTCTGATGGCTACACCTTC